This T cell receptor (beta chain) was sequenced for a study of CD8 T cells in Susac syndrome. RNA, at roughly 0.5 to 1 ug, was reverse transcribed with random hexamers. Amplification of TCR beta CDR3 spanned 54 Vbeta and 13 Jbeta via immunoSEQ multiplex PCR. Each CDR3 protein gets one entry after TCRdb re-called the immunoSEQ multiplex PCR reads with MiXCR. The sample has some 250,000 distinct CDR3 sequences; 90% to 96% are singletons. The origin of this receptor is a human donor with Susac syndrome. Sequenced sample: CD4+ T cells from PBMCs.

CDR3 protein: CASSEYPGTGLNQPQHF. CDR3 DNA sequence: TGTGCCAGCAGTGAATATCCAGGGACAGGCCTCAATCAGCCCCAGCATTTT. The rearrangement links TRBV25-1 to TRBJ1-5, with 8 nucleotides matching TRBD1. CDR3 length: 17 amino acids. Germline values: CDR1 MGHDK, CDR2 SYGVNS. V lost 0 bases, J lost 3 bases, and 7 bases stayed unmatched. The whole variable domain, filled in from reference TRBV25-1 and TRBJ1-5, reads EADIYQTPRYLVIGTGKKITLECSQTMGHDKMYWYQQDPGMELHLIHYSYGVNSTEKGDLSSESTVSRIRTEHFPLTLESARPSHTSQYLCASSEYPGTGLNQPQHFGDGTRLSIL.